This is a list of T cell receptor beta chains from one sample in a study of blood T cell repertoires in COVID-19. TCRdb keeps only in-frame clones here, not all; method: immunoSEQ multiplex PCR. The table records under 250,000 clones, approximately 85% of them present only once. Sequencing was carried out using peripheral blood. The receptors originated from an elderly man with acute or convalescent COVID-19. Each CDR3 is given without its conserved first and last residue. Rows give clone size only sometimes, using once, few, many, or a class for an expanded clone.

clone_size v_call cdr3_aa
NA TRBV7-9 ASSQGQLSGSEDEQF
NA TRBV19 ASSGRGAGGYT
once TRBV18 ASSQGAGGRINEQF
NA TRBV19 ASSIQRGLSNYGYT
NA TRBV2 ASTQRGGLEQY
NA TRBV7-9 ASSLEIRVGPLVTQY
NA TRBV5-4 ASTLRGGRETQY
NA TRBV27 ASSRQGTSYEQY
NA TRBV28 ASSPGPAGGTNYGYT
NA TRBV28 ASSLPIGTSRGSPLH
NA TRBV19 ATGGLSNQPQH
NA TRBV5-1 ASSLEGGAGGELF
NA TRBV10-3 AISEGQGVYGYT
NA TRBV7-2 ASSLWDSQPQH
NA TRBV24-1 ATAKGALQETQY
NA TRBV5-4 ASSLARSSGQETQY
NA TRBV28 ASSFPQGTGNTIY
NA TRBV6-4 ASRAEQGLLNSPLH
once TRBV6-6 ASIQREGQNEQF
NA TRBV7-2 ASSKGGWRSNTEAF
few TRBV13 ASSYSDITYEQY
NA TRBV7-9 ASSLYGQGENQPQH
NA TRBV10-1 ASSEGGSYNSPLH
NA TRBV7-6 ASSSQTSGGYNEQF
once TRBV4-3 ASSQGPGEGTQY
NA TRBV27 ASSLSRRVGGAGAKNIQY
few TRBV21-1 ASSPESTAGEPNEQF
NA TRBV15 ATARGDSTDTQY
few TRBV28 ASSDSGPQH
NA TRBV28 ASRGQDLGYEQY
NA TRBV5-5 ASSLIQGASNQPQH
NA TRBV18 ASSPRDRGPTYSGNTIY
NA TRBV27 ASSLITSGGATETQY
NA TRBV7-9 ASRGMGDRAEQY
NA TRBV5-1 ASSFSAEDYT
NA TRBV27 ASSLRTGTGGGYT
NA TRBV28 ASSYQTGGPNEKLF
NA TRBV6-2/TRBV6-3 ASSYPGGRDYSNQPQH
few TRBV7-2 ASSIQTSLNTEAF
NA TRBV7-2 ASRLRTGTYEQY
NA TRBV9 ASSVVLAGVGEQF
few TRBV9 ASSPRQGTGNTIY
NA TRBV3-1/TRBV3-2 ASSPTSGRARGGELF
once TRBV6-5 ASWVGGWETQY
NA TRBV9 ASSVARTGDGYT
NA TRBV4-1 ASSQEGRQSYGYT
NA TRBV28 ATRQATSQGNEKLF